This T cell receptor (beta chain) was recovered during a study of blood T cells in healthy people across ages. Study-wide results and limits: It was found that TCR beta diversity correlated strongly with the percentage of naive T cells. Diversity was higher, and naive CD4+ cells more numerous, in long-lived donors than in aged donors. No conclusive comparison of naive versus antigen-experienced cells was possible with unsorted PBMCs. With age, beta diversity per million T cells declined roughly linearly, significantly by 40.

There are 15 residues in the CDR3. The V and J ends lost 4 bases and 7 bases, in that order; junction bases with no gene match: 8. Germline V lookup: CDR1 SGHRS, CDR2 YFSETQ. Comments on this clonotype: Its matching antigen is unknown.

A second 7 to 11 cycle PCR used barcoded and J-beta primers. TCRdb itself ran the 5' RACE reads through MiXCR, one entry per CDR3 protein. In the table there are around 790,000 distinct CDR3 sequences, about 42% of which are singletons. The chain uses TRBV5-1 and TRBJ2-1; 10 bases map to TRBD2. Input material: blood. The sequence derives from a man aged 55-75 years in good health. This chain's CDR3 is CASSTLAGLVNEQFF. In nucleotides, the CDR3 is TGCGCCAGCAGCACACTAGCGGGGTTGGTGAATGAGCAGTTCTTC.